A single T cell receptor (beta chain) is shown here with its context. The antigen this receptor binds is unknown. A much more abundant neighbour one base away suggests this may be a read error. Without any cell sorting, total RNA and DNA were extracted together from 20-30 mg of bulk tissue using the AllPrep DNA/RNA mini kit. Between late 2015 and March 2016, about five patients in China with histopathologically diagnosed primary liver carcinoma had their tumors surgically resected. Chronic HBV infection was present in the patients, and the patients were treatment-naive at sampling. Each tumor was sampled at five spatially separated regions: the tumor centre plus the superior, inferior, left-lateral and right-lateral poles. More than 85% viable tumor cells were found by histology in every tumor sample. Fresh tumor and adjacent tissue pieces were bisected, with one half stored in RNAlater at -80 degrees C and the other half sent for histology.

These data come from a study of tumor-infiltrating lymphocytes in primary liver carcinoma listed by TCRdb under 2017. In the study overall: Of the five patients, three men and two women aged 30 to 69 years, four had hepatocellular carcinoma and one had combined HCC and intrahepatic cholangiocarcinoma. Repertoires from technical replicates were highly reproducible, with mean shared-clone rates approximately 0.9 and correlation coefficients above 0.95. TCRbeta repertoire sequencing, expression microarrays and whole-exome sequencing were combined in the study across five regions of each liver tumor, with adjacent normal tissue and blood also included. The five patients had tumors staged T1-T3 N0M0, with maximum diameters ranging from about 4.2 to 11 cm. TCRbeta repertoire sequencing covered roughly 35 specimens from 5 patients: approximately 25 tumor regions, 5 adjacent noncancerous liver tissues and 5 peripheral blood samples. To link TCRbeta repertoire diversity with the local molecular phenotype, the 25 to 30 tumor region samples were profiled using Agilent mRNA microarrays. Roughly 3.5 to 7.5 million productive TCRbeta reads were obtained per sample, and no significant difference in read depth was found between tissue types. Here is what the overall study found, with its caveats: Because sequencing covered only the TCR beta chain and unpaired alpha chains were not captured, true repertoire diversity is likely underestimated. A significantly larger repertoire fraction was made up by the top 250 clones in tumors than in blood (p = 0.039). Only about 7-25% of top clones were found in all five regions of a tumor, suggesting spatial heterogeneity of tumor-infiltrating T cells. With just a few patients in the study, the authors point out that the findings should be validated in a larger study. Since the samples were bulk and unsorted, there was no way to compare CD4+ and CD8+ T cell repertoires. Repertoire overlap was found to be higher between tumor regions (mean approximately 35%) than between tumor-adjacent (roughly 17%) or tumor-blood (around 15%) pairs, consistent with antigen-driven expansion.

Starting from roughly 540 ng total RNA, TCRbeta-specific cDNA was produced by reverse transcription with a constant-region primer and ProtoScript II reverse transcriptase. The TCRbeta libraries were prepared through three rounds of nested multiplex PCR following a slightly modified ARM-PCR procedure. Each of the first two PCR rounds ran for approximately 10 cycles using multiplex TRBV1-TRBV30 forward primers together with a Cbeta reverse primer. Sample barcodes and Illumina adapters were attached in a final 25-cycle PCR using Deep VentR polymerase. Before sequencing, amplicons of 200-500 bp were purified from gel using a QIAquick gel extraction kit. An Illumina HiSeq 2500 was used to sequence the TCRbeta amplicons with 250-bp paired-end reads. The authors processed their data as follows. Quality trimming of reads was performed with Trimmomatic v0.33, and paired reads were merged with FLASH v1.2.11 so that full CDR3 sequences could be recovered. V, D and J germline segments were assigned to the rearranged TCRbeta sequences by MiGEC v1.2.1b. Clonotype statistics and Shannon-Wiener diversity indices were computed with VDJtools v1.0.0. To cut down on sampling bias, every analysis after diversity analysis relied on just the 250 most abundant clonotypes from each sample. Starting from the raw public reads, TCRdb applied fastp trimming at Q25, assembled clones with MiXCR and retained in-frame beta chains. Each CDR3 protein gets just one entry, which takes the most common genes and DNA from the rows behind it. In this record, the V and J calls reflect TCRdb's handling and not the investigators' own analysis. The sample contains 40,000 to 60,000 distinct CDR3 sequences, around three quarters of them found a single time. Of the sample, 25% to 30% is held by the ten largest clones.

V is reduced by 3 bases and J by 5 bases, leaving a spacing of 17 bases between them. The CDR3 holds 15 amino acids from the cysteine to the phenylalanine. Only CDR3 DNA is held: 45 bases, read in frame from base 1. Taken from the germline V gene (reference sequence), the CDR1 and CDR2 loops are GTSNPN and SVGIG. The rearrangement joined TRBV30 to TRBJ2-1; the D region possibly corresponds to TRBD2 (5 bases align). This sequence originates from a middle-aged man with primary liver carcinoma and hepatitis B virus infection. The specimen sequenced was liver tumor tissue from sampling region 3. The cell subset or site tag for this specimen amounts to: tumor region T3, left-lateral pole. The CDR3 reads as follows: CAWREKLEANNEQFF. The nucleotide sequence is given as TGTGCCTGGAGGGAGAAGCTGGAGGCCAACAATGAGCAGTTCTTC.